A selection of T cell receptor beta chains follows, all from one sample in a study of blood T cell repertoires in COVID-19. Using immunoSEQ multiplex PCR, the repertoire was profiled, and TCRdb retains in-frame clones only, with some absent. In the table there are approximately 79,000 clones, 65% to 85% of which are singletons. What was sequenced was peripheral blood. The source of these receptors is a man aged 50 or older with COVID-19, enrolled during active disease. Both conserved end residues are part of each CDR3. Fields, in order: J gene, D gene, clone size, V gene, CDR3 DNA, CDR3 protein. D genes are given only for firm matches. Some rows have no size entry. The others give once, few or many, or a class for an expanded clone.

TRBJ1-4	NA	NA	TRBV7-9	TGTGCCAGCAGGACGAGTGGGGAGTCTAATGAAAAACTGTTTTTT	CASRTSGESNEKLFF
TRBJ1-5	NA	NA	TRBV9	TGTGCCAGCGCCCGTAGGGAGGGACAGCCCCAGCATTTT	CASARREGQPQHF
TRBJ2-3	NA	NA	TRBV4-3	TGCGCCAGCAGCCAAGAGGGGCACAGGGACACAGATACGCAGTATTTT	CASSQEGHRDTDTQYF
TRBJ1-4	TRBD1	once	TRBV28	TGTGCCAGCAGCGGACAGGATGCAACTAATGAAAAACTGTTTTTT	CASSGQDATNEKLFF
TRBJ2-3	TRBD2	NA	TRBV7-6	TGTGCCAGCAGGCCAAGGGCGGGAGGAGGGACAGATACGCAGTATTTT	CASRPRAGGGTDTQYF
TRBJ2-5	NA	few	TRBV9	TGTGCCAGCAGCGTAGCGGGGGTCGGGGAGACCCAGTACTTC	CASSVAGVGETQYF
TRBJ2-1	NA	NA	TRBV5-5	TGTGCCAGCAGCGGGGCGGTCTACAATGAGCAGTTCTTC	CASSGAVYNEQFF
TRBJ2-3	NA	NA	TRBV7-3	TGTGCCAGCAGCCCAGCTGGCGGGCCTAGCACAGATACGCAGTATTTT	CASSPAGGPSTDTQYF
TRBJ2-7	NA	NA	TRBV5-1	TGCGCCAGCAGCTTGGGTTCAGGCTCCTACGAGCAGTACTTC	CASSLGSGSYEQYF
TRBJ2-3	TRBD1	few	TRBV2	TGTGCCAGCAGGCGCCCCCGACCAATCGGGACAGAACTAATCGTAGTCTCTAGCACAGATACGCAGTATTTT	CASRRPRPIGTELIVVSSTDTQYF
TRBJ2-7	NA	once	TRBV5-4	TGTGCCAGCAGCATCCAGACTAGCTCCTACGAGCAGTACTTC	CASSIQTSSYEQYF
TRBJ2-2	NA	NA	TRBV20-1	TGCAGTGCTGGTGCCTTGAGGACCGGGGAGCTGTTTTTT	CSAGALRTGELFF
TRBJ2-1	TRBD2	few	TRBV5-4	TGTGCCAGCAGCTACTCGCAGACTAGCGGGGGTTACAATGAGCAGTTCTTC	CASSYSQTSGGYNEQFF
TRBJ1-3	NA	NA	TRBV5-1	TGCGCCAGCAGCTCAAACTCATTCTCTGGAAACACCATATATTTT	CASSSNSFSGNTIYF
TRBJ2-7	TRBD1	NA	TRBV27	TGTGCCAGCAGCTCCCCGACAGGGTTCGGCGAGCAGTACTTC	CASSSPTGFGEQYF
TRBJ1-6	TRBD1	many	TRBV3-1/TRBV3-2	TGTGCCAGCAGCACCCTGAGGGGGCGGAATTCACCCCTCCACTTT	CASSTLRGRNSPLHF
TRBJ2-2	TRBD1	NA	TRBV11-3	TGTGCCAGCAGCCCCGGACAGGGGAGGTTATCCGGGGAGCTGTTTTTT	CASSPGQGRLSGELFF
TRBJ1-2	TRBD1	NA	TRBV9	TGTGCCAGCAGCCCAGATTCGGGACAGGGAAAATATGGCTACACCTTC	CASSPDSGQGKYGYTF
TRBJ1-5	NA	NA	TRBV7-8	TGTGCCAGCAGCTTAGGACAGAAGAATCAGCCCCAGCATTTT	CASSLGQKNQPQHF
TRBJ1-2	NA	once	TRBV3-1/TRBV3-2	TGTGCCAGCAGCCAAAGGCCAGGGGTGACCTATGGCTACACCTTC	CASSQRPGVTYGYTF
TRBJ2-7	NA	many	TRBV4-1	TGCGCCAGCAGCCAAGGTTCGCGTAGCTACGAGCAGTACTTC	CASSQGSRSYEQYF
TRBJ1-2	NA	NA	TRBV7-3	TGTGCCAGCAGCTTAACGGAAACCGGGGGCTACACCTTC	CASSLTETGGYTF
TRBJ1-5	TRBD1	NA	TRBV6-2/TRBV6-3	TGTGCCAGCAGCCGACAGGGTATAGATCAGCCCCAGCATTTT	CASSRQGIDQPQHF
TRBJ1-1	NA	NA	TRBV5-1	TGCGCCAGCAGAGAACAATCGAACACTGAAGCTTTCTTT	CASREQSNTEAFF
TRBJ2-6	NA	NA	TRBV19	TGTGCCAGTAGTATTTACCTAGCCTCTGGGGCCAACGTCCTGACTTTC	CASSIYLASGANVLTF
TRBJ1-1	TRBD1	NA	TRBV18	TGTGCCAGCTCACCACGACCACAGGGGGACACTGAAGCTTTCTTT	CASSPRPQGDTEAFF
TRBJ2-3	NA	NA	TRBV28	TGTGCCAGCAGTTTCCAGGGAACAGATACGCAGTATTTT	CASSFQGTDTQYF
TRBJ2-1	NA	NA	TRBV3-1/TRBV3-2	TGTGCCAGCAGCCAAGGTTTAGCGGCAAACCATGAGCAGTTCTTC	CASSQGLAANHEQFF
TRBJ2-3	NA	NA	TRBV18	TGTGCCAGCTCACCCCCCTTATTGGGAGGAGGTTCAGATACGCAGTATTTT	CASSPPLLGGGSDTQYF
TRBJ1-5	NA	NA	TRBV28	TGTGCCAGCAGCCACGAGGGCGTACAGCCCCAGCATTTT	CASSHEGVQPQHF
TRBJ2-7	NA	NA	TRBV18	TGTGCCAGCTCACCAGGGACACTCGCCTACGAGCAGTACTTC	CASSPGTLAYEQYF
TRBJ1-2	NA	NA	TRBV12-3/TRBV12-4	TGTGCCAGCACACAGGGATATGGCTACACCTTC	CASTQGYGYTF
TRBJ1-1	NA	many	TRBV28	TGTGCCAGCAGTTTACTCCAAGGGGGAATGGGGAACACTGAAGCTTTCTTT	CASSLLQGGMGNTEAFF